This T cell receptor beta chain was documented in a study of blood T cell repertoires in COVID-19. Across the study: Sources were T cells, B-cell-depleted T cells, or PBMCs; the material itself was cDNA or gDNA.

In germline, CDR1 is SGHTA, CDR2 FQGNSA. The CDR3 spans 15 residues. Trimming cost V 4 bases and J 4 bases; bases outside gene matches: 4. Clones were sequenced by immunoSEQ multiplex PCR, and TCRdb holds only the in-frame ones, with some missing. The sample includes about 250,000 clones, 82% of them seen just once. This clone came up once. This chain connects TRBV7-2 to TRBJ1-5, with 10 positions matching TRBD1. The sequenced sample was peripheral blood. This receptor was obtained from an elderly woman with active or convalescent COVID-19. CDR3 in amino acids: CASSSMDRGNQPQHF. CDR3 DNA: TGTGCCAGCAGCTCCATGGACAGGGGGAATCAGCCCCAGCATTTT.